These 19 T cell receptor beta chains came from one sample sequenced in a study of T cells expressing NK-cell markers. One entry per CDR3 protein, without DNA, is what TCRdb gives after re-calling the 5' RACE reads. The ten top clones account for roughly 12%, within a sample of 120,000 to 150,000 distinct CDR3 sequences. Sequenced: blood T cells: a sorted CD56 or NKG2C T cell subset, CD4+ or CD8+ T cells, or bulk PBMC T cells (not recorded which). The receptors were sampled from a man aged 18 to 29 in good health.

V gene TRBV4-3 combines with J gene TRBJ1-3. The CDR3 sequence is 16 residues long. CDR1 and CDR2 from the germline V gene are LGHNA and YSLEER. CDR3 residues: CASSQDRTVSGNTIYF.

The V and J genes are TRBV7-2 and TRBJ2-3; TCRdb outputs TRBD2, but without DNA this stays unchecked. The CDR3 totals 15 residues. CDR1 is SGHTA and CDR2 is FQGNSA in the germline V gene. The CDR3 here is CASSFLESRTDTQYF.

The rearrangement links TRBV27 to TRBJ2-5. The V gene's germline CDR1 is MNHEY and CDR2 SMNVEV (reference sequence). CDR3 length: 15 residues. CDR3 residues: CASSSVTAKAETQYF.

The chain carries TRBV28 and TRBJ2-4; TCRdb lists TRBD2, though no DNA is available to test this call. This CDR3 contains 13 residues. CDR1 is MDHEN, CDR2 SYDVKM, per germline. The CDR3 region is CASSFTGPNIQYF.

This chain uses TRBV29-1 with TRBJ2-5; as DNA is missing, the TRBD1 call by TCRdb cannot be tested. This CDR3 contains 13 residues. The germline gives CDR1 SQVTM, CDR2 ANQGSEA. The CDR3 loop reads CSVELDGGGTQYF.

V and J are TRBV14 and TRBJ2-5; absent DNA, TCRdb's TRBD1 call cannot be checked. In germline, CDR1 is SGHDN, CDR2 FVKESK. The CDR3 extends over 13 amino acids. CDR3: CASSDRIQETQYF.

V usage is TRBV5-4 and J usage is TRBJ2-1; there is no DNA to check the TCRdb D call of TRBD2. This CDR3 has 19 residues. In germline, CDR1 is SGHNT, CDR2 YYREEE (reference sequence). Here the CDR3 reads CASSLAAGRRAGIDNEQFF.

The rearrangement uses TRBV6-5 and TRBJ2-3; checking the TCRdb D call of TRBD2 is not possible without DNA. Germline V gives CDR1 MNHEY, CDR2 SVGAGI. There are 16 residues in the CDR3. CDR3 residues: CASSYVLAGGTDTQYF.

V and J are TRBV30 and TRBJ2-1; TCRdb proposes TRBD1, but this gene call is untestable without DNA. This CDR3 region has 13 residues. CDR1 and CDR2 from the germline V gene are GTSNPN and SVGIG (reference sequence). CDR3 residues: CAWAGTGYNEQFF.

The V gene is TRBV19, the J gene TRBJ1-3; TCRdb's D call, TRBD1, is unchecked because there is no DNA. Germline V gene lookup returns CDR1 LNHDA and CDR2 SQIVND (reference sequence). The CDR3 is 18 residues long. This CDR3 reads CASRDAVSLDTIGNTIYF.

The chain is built from TRBV20-1 and TRBJ2-3. Germline loops: CDR1 DFQATT, CDR2 SNEGSKA (reference sequence). This CDR3 has 14 residues. The chain's CDR3 is CSARDYDRTDTQYF.

The gene calls are TRBV12-3 or TRBV12-4 and TRBJ2-1; the D call of TRBD2 rests on TCRdb alone, since no DNA is present to check it. The CDR3 runs to 14 residues. CDR3 region: CASSRELAAHEQFF.

The V and J genes are TRBV7-9 and TRBJ1-1; the TCRdb call, TRBD1, lacks DNA for checking. CDR1 is SEHNR, CDR2 FQNEAQ, per germline (reference sequence). CDR3 length equals 15 residues. The CDR3: CASSLGDPVSTEAFF.

This chain uses TRBV11-2 with TRBJ2-2; TCRdb designates TRBD1, a call that cannot be tested without DNA. Per the germline V gene, CDR1 is SGHAT and CDR2 is FQNNGV. The CDR3 runs 15 residues. The CDR3 here is CASSLGGQGRGELFF.

The chain combines TRBV4-3 with TRBJ2-7; checking the TCRdb D call of TRBD2 is not possible without DNA. The V gene's germline CDR1 is LGHNA and CDR2 YSLEER. The CDR3 length is 15 residues. CDR3 sequence: CASSLSLAGGDEQYF.

The chain combines TRBV20-1 with TRBJ2-5; without DNA, the TCRdb call of TRBD1 cannot be checked. CDR3 length equals 14 residues. From germline, CDR1 is DFQATT and CDR2 SNEGSKA (reference sequence). The chain's CDR3 is CSARTEPVQETQYF.

The V call is TRBV5-1, the J call TRBJ2-1; TCRdb selects TRBD1, and the lack of DNA leaves this call unchecked. This CDR3 is 14 amino acids long. The germline gives CDR1 SGHRS, CDR2 YFSETQ. CDR3 loop: CASSQDTYYNEQFF.

The rearrangement joins TRBV20-1 to TRBJ1-3. In germline, CDR1 is DFQATT, CDR2 SNEGSKA (reference sequence). The CDR3 runs to 15 residues. CDR3 loop: CSARDPGVGLDTIYF.

The V call is TRBV29-1, the J call TRBJ2-5; as DNA is missing, the TRBD2 call by TCRdb cannot be tested. The germline V gene encodes CDR1 SQVTM and CDR2 ANQGSEA. This CDR3 spans 16 amino acids. The CDR3 spells CSVARVAGELQETQYF.